Presented here are 25 T cell receptor beta chains from one specimen sequenced in a study of chemoradiotherapy in HPV16-positive cancers. The assay was immunoSEQ multiplex PCR, and TCRdb's table has in-frame clones only and misses some. The repertoire has 4,000 to 6,000 clones, around 84% of them found once; the top ten carry more than 30%. This sample was taken from a patient who underwent chemoradiotherapy. These receptors were collected from a human donor with HPV-associated anogenital cancer.

The chain has TRBV14 and TRBJ2-3, with TRBD2 as a possible D gene (6 bases). V lost 6 bases to trimming and J lost 2 bases, with 9 bases between them. Germline lookup yields CDR1 SGHDN and CDR2 FVKESK. CDR3 length equals 13 residues. CDR3 DNA: TGTGCCAGCAGGGGCGGGGTCACAGATACGCAGTATTTT. Translated, it gives CASRGGVTDTQYF.

This chain uses TRBV19 with TRBJ2-1; 15 nucleotides match TRBD2. Germline V gene sequence: CDR1 LNHDA, CDR2 SQIVND (reference sequence). V lost 4 bases and J lost 5; bases outside the gene matches: 9. This CDR3 has 18 amino acids. CDR3 sequence (DNA): TGTGCCAGTAGTACCTGGACTAGCGGGGGGGCGGCCCACAATGAGCAGTTCTTC. Protein product: CASSTWTSGGAAHNEQFF.

This sequence joins TRBV6-1 and TRBJ1-2; a weak D match, TRBD1 (5 bases). In germline, CDR1 is MNHNS, CDR2 SASEGT. V was cut by 5 bases and J by 7 bases, with 8 bases left in between. The CDR3 extends over 11 amino acids. CDR3 DNA: TGTGCCAGCAGTTCAGGGTTTGGCTACACCTTC. Translated: CASSSGFGYTF.

The chain couples TRBV29-1 to TRBJ2-7; TRBD1 aligns across 7 bases. The CDR3 is made up of 13 amino acids. V was pared by 4 bases and J by 0 bases, with 3 bases of the junction left unmatched. Per germline, CDR1 SQVTM and CDR2 ANQGSEA. In DNA, the CDR3 is TGCAGCGTTGGGACAGGCACCTCCTACGAGCAGTACTTC. This encodes CSVGTGTSYEQYF.

In its sample, this clone was seen a few times. The rearrangement uses TRBV6-1 and TRBJ2-3; D may be TRBD1 or TRBD2 (5 bases each). The V gene's germline CDR1 is MNHNS and CDR2 SASEGT. V was trimmed by 3 bases and J by 7 bases, leaving 14 bases between them. The CDR3 length is 14 residues. As DNA, the CDR3 is TGTGCCAGCAGTGAGATGGGACGCCCGAATACGCAGTATTTT. Encoded protein: CASSEMGRPNTQYF.

Only a few counts were recorded for this clone. The J gene is TRBJ1-1, the V gene TRBV29-1; no clear D gene. Germline V gives CDR1 SQVTM, CDR2 ANQGSEA. Trimming cost V 3 bases and J 10 bases, with 6 bases left between them. The CDR3 covers 9 residues. CDR3: CSVESGAFF. CDR3 coding DNA: TGCAGCGTTGAGAGTGGAGCTTTCTTT.

The CDR3 nucleotides are TGTGCCAGTAGTACCAGGAAAATGAACACTGAAGCTTTCTTT. It codes for CASSTRKMNTEAFF. The chain couples TRBV19 to TRBJ1-1, with D uncertain. This CDR3 has 14 residues. CDR1 LNHDA and CDR2 SQIVND come from the germline V gene (reference sequence). Trimming cost V 4 bases and J 0 bases, with 9 bases left between them.

This chain links TRBV7-2 with TRBJ2-5; no firm D call. Trimming removed 1 base at V and 9 bases at J, with 27 bases between. The CDR3 totals 18 residues. Germline loops: CDR1 SGHTA, CDR2 FQGNSA. CDR3 nucleotides: TGTGCCAGCAGCTTAGTGATCCGTCCGTTAGGCTCTGGGTTGGCCCAGTACTTC. Residues: CASSLVIRPLGSGLAQYF.

V gene TRBV13 combines with J gene TRBJ2-1, with 13 bases fitting TRBD2. With V trimmed by 2 bases and J by 12 bases, 4 bases remained unmatched. Per the germline V gene, CDR1 is PRHDT and CDR2 is FYEKMQ (reference sequence). CDR3 length equals 14 residues. DNA for the CDR3: TGTGCCAGCAGCTTAAGGACTAGCGGGAGCTGGCAGTTCTTC. Residues: CASSLRTSGSWQFF.

The chain has TRBV7-2 and TRBJ2-7, with 10 bases identical to TRBD2. Trimming removed 4 bases from V and 1 base from J; junction bases left unmatched: 13. The germline V gene encodes CDR1 SGHTA and CDR2 FQGNSA. This CDR3 comprises 18 residues. CDR3: CASSYGAKTSGQSYEQYF. The CDR3 nucleotides are TGTGCCAGCAGCTATGGTGCGAAGACTAGCGGGCAATCCTACGAGCAGTACTTC.

The table lists this clone with a few counts. The chain employs TRBV13 and TRBJ1-6, with TRBD1 matching over 7 bases. The CDR3 sequence is 14 residues long. CDR1 is PRHDT and CDR2 is FYEKMQ in the germline V gene (reference sequence). Trimming took 0 bases from V and 10 from J; bases not matched to a gene: 3. CDR3 region: CASSLGRTGSPLHF. The DNA of the CDR3 is TGTGCCAGCAGCTTAGGGAGGACAGGATCACCCCTCCACTTT.

V is TRBV7-2 and J is TRBJ2-2, with TRBD2 matching 7 bases. CDR3 length equals 15 residues. The V gene end was trimmed by 4 bases and the J gene end by 3 bases; junction bases not matched to a gene: 5. Germline V CDR1 and CDR2: SGHTA, FQGNSA. DNA for the CDR3: TGTGCCAGCAGCTCCGGACTAGGTTACACCGGGGAGCTGTTTTTT. The encoded protein is CASSSGLGYTGELFF.

V gene TRBV5-8 combines with J gene TRBJ2-7, with 8 bases lining up with TRBD1. J lost 3 bases, V lost 2 bases, and 4 bases had no gene match. Germline CDR1 and CDR2: SGHTS and YDEGEE. CDR3 size: 14 residues. The CDR3 loop reads CASSFGTGDYEQYF. The CDR3 DNA sequence: TGTGCCAGCAGCTTTGGGACAGGAGACTACGAGCAGTACTTC. The variable domain in full, completed from reference TRBV5-8 and TRBJ2-7, reads EAGVTQSPTHLIKTRGQQATLRCSPISGHTSVYWYQQALGLGLQFLLWYDEGEERNRGNFPPRFSGRQFPNYSSELNVNALELEDSALYLCASSFGTGDYEQYFGPGTRLTVT.

This clone was counted between two and nine times. This chain joins TRBV20-1 and TRBJ2-4, with D perhaps matching TRBD2 (5 bases). Trimming cost V 2 bases and J 8 bases, with 7 bases left between them. The CDR3 loop spans 11 amino acids. In germline, CDR1 is DFQATT, CDR2 SNEGSKA (reference sequence). The CDR3 reads CSARLGDIQYF. The CDR3 DNA sequence: TGCAGTGCTAGACTGGGAGACATTCAGTACTTC.

This chain joins TRBV4-3 and TRBJ1-2, with D uncertain. CDR3 length: 13 residues. V was pared by 1 base and J by 1 base, with 4 bases between. CDR1 and CDR2 (germline): LGHNA, YSLEER. Here the CDR3 reads CASSQGVNYGYTF. The DNA of the CDR3 is TGCGCCAGCAGCCAAGGGGTTAACTATGGCTACACCTTC.

The chain uses TRBV5-4 and TRBJ2-6, with TRBD1 matching 8 bases. This CDR3 contains 17 residues. The germline V gene encodes CDR1 SGHNT and CDR2 YYREEE (reference sequence). V lost 3 bases to trimming and J lost 1 base; unmatched junction nucleotides: 6. CDR3 in amino acids: CASSSTGVRSGANVLTF. In nucleotides, the CDR3 is TGTGCCAGCAGCTCGACAGGGGTGAGGTCTGGGGCCAACGTCCTGACTTTC.

The chain links TRBV15 to TRBJ2-7; 7 nucleotides line up with TRBD1. V gave up 5 bases and J gave up 3 bases; unmatched junction bases: 10. The CDR3 is 15 amino acids. From germline, CDR1 is LNHNV and CDR2 YYDKDF (reference sequence). The DNA for the CDR3 is TGTGCCACCAGCCTAGACCAGGGACAGTACTACGAGCAGTACTTC. This encodes CATSLDQGQYYEQYF.

The chain recombines TRBV2 with TRBJ2-2; 8 bases align to TRBD2. The CDR3 sequence is 15 residues long. Germline CDR1 SNHLY, CDR2 FYNNEI. After removal of 5 bases from V and 2 bases from J, the junction contained 4 bases not matched to a gene. In DNA form, the CDR3 reads TGTGCCAGCAGTCAGAGCGGGAGTAACACCGGGGAGCTGTTTTTT. The encoded protein is CASSQSGSNTGELFF.

The chain is built from TRBV12-5 and TRBJ2-3; TRBD1 aligns across 9 bases. The V gene's germline CDR1 is LGHNT and CDR2 FRNRAP. The trim removed 6 bases at V and 8 bases at J, leaving 6 bases unmatched. The CDR3 runs 13 residues. DNA for the CDR3: TGTGCTAGTGGACAGGGGGCGCGGGGTACGCAGTATTTT. Its translation: CASGQGARGTQYF.

The genes are TRBV14 and TRBJ1-2, with D perhaps TRBD1 (5 bases). The V end was cut by 1 base, the J end by 2 bases, with 5 bases between. The CDR3 totals 13 residues. CDR1 SGHDN and CDR2 FVKESK come from the germline V gene. This CDR3 reads CASSQGQNYGYTF. CDR3 nucleotides: TGTGCCAGCAGCCAAGGACAGAACTATGGCTACACCTTC.

The rearrangement joins TRBV10-3 to TRBJ2-1, with TRBD1 matching over 9 bases. There are 15 residues in the CDR3. CDR1 and CDR2 (germline): ENHRY, SYGVKD. J lost 9 bases, V lost 5 bases, and 11 bases had no gene match. In DNA form, the CDR3 reads TGTGCCATCAGTAAAGAGACAGGGGGTTTAGCTGAGCAGTTCTTC. This translates into CAISKETGGLAEQFF.

This chain uses TRBV6-5 with TRBJ2-1, with TRBD2 matching 8 bases. The CDR3 loop spans 15 amino acids. Germline V gene data show CDR1 as MNHEY and CDR2 as SVGAGI. J gave up 8 bases and V 8 bases, and 14 bases lay outside the gene matches. The DNA for the CDR3 is TGTGCCAGCGGCCTAAGCGGGGGAATTGGGGATGAGCAGTTCTTC. Encoded protein: CASGLSGGIGDEQFF.

In this sample, this clone turned up once. For the CDR3, the DNA is TGTGCCAGCAGCAAAGGAGGGCAGAGAAATGAAGCTTTCTTT. Translating it yields CASSKGGQRNEAFF. The gene calls are TRBV21-1 and TRBJ1-1. TRBV21-1 is termed a pseudogene. The CDR3 runs to 14 residues.

This chain joins TRBV5-1 and TRBJ2-1; D is tentatively TRBD1 or TRBD2 (6 bases each). CDR1 and CDR2 (germline): SGHRS, YFSETQ. V was cut by 4 bases and J by 10 bases, with 18 bases left in between. There are 14 residues in the CDR3. The CDR3 protein is CASSTGGDGGEQFF. CDR3 DNA: TGCGCCAGCAGCACCGGGGGCGATGGGGGGGAGCAGTTCTTC.

V gene TRBV5-4 combines with J gene TRBJ1-2; D remains unclear. V was shortened by 0 bases and J by 1 base, with 4 bases between the two germline ends. Germline values: CDR1 SGHNT, CDR2 YYREEE (reference sequence). This CDR3 contains 13 residues. The CDR3 sequence is CASSLGVNYGYTF. The CDR3 nucleotides read TGTGCCAGCAGCTTGGGGGTTAACTATGGCTACACCTTC.